This T cell receptor beta chain was recorded in a study of response to subunit inactivated influenza vaccine. Study-wide results and caveats: The study's authors posited that every seasonal influenza vaccination enlists few new T cells.

A remark on this clonotype: What it recognizes is unknown.

MiXCR, applied by TCRdb to the RT-PCR reads, yields one record per CDR3 protein. The top ten hold under 13% of the sample, which has about 780,000 distinct CDR3 sequences, approximately 17% seen once. V was clipped by 1 base and J by 6 bases, with 10 bases between them. This CDR3 comprises 14 residues. Per the germline V gene, CDR1 is SGHVS and CDR2 is FNYEAQ. The specimen comprised PBMCs from blood, sampled about 5 days after vaccination. This chain uses TRBV7-6 with TRBJ1-5; tentatively, D is TRBD1 (5 bases). The TCR sequence derives from a man aged 50-59 years who received an inactivated influenza vaccine. DNA for the CDR3: TGTGCCAGCAGCTTAGGGTTCGGGGGTCAGCCCCAGCATTTT. Its translation: CASSLGFGGQPQHF.